These 32 T cell receptor beta chains were all obtained from the same sample, sequenced in a study of STAT5B mutations in CD4+ large granular lymphocyte leukemia. The method was immunoSEQ multiplex PCR; TCRdb's version includes in-frame clones alone and lacks a portion of them. The sample shows 40,000 or so clones, about 80% of them seen only once. Sequencing was done on a sample of CD4+ T cells from blood buffy coats. These receptors all stem from a human donor in good health.

This chain uses TRBV19 with TRBJ1-2, with D tentatively TRBD1 (5 bases). The CDR3 covers 11 residues. Between the trimmed V and J ends, which lost 4 bases and 7 bases, there was a span of 7 bases. CDR1 is LNHDA and CDR2 is SQIVND in the germline V gene (reference sequence). CDR3 in amino acids: CASSNRLGYTF. The CDR3 nucleotides are TGTGCCAGTAGTAACAGGCTTGGCTACACCTTC.

This chain connects TRBV14 to TRBJ1-3; D is unclear. Between the trimmed V and J ends, which lost 6 bases and 0 bases, there was a span of 6 bases. Per the germline V gene, CDR1 is SGHDN and CDR2 is FVKESK. The CDR3 sequence is 13 residues long. The CDR3 nucleotides are TGTGCCAGCAGGCGTGGCTCTGGAAACACCATATATTTT. Amino acid sequence: CASRRGSGNTIYF.

The chain is built from TRBV18 and TRBJ2-5; D unresolved. V lost 3 bases and J 2 bases, leaving 7 bases between the germline ends. The CDR3 sequence is 13 residues long. Germline lookup yields CDR1 KGHSH and CDR2 LQKENI. Here the CDR3 DNA reads TGTGCCAGCTCACCGGCCACTCAAGAGACCCAGTACTTC. Translation: CASSPATQETQYF.

The V call is TRBV18, the J call TRBJ1-3; D remains ambiguous. Per germline, CDR1 KGHSH and CDR2 LQKENI. Trimming took 2 bases from V and 0 from J, leaving 11 bases between them. The CDR3 runs to 16 residues. The CDR3: CASSPDLQSSGNTIYF. The DNA of the CDR3 is TGTGCCAGCTCACCAGATTTACAGAGCTCTGGAAACACCATATATTTT.

This rearrangement joins TRBV5-1 to TRBJ2-1; 10 bases fit TRBD2. J gave up 4 bases and V 0 bases, and 4 bases lay outside the gene matches. CDR3 length: 16 residues. Germline CDR1 reads SGHRS; CDR2 reads YFSETQ. DNA of the CDR3: TGCGCCAGCAGCTTGGCCCCTAGCGGGAGATACAATGAGCAGTTCTTC. Its protein is CASSLAPSGRYNEQFF.

This chain connects TRBV19 to TRBJ1-5; D gene unclear. The V gene lost 3 bases and the J gene lost 7 bases, with 7 bases spanning the gap. Germline lookup yields CDR1 LNHDA and CDR2 SQIVND (reference sequence). This CDR3 region has 12 residues. In DNA form, the CDR3 reads TGTGCCAGTAGTATTACCCAACAGCCCCAGCATTTT. Translated, it gives CASSITQQPQHF.

This clone occurred a few times. The chain combines TRBV19 with TRBJ1-3; tentatively, D is TRBD1 (5 bases). The germline V gene has CDR1 LNHDA and CDR2 SQIVND (reference sequence). Between the trimmed V and J ends, which lost 10 bases and 7 bases, there was a span of 11 bases. The CDR3 has 11 amino acids. In DNA, the CDR3 is TGTGCCACAGGGTCGAAGAACACCATATATTTT. Protein product: CATGSKNTIYF.

This clone was counted only a few times. This chain connects TRBV18 to TRBJ1-2, with TRBD1 matching 8 bases. Germline V gene sequence: CDR1 KGHSH, CDR2 LQKENI. The CDR3 spans 15 residues. Trimming took 3 bases from V and 4 from J; bases not matched to a gene: 7. For the CDR3, the DNA is TGTGCCAGCTCACCTGCCAGGGGGCCGAGCTATGGCTACACCTTC. This encodes CASSPARGPSYGYTF.

The gene calls are TRBV6-5 and TRBJ1-4, with D possibly TRBD1 on 6 matching bases. The germline V gene has CDR1 MNHEY and CDR2 SVGAGI. Trimming shortened V by 2 bases and J by 2 bases, and 9 bases separated the two germline ends. The CDR3 spans 15 residues. CDR3 loop: CASSYGGVTNEKLFF. The CDR3 DNA reads as TGTGCCAGCAGTTACGGGGGCGTCACTAATGAAAAACTGTTTTTT.

V usage is TRBV5-5 and J usage is TRBJ1-5; D gene uncertain. The CDR3 runs to 13 residues. Germline CDR1 is SGHKS and CDR2 is YYEKEE (reference sequence). Trimming left V 2 bases short and J 5 bases short, with 8 bases between. CDR3 sequence reads: CASSLDGHQPQHF. The CDR3, as DNA: TGTGCCAGCAGCTTAGACGGGCATCAGCCCCAGCATTTT.

J is TRBJ2-3 and V is TRBV4-1; 13 bases match TRBD2. Germline lookup yields CDR1 MGHRA and CDR2 YSYEKL. There are 22 residues in the CDR3. After removal of 3 bases from V and 4 bases from J, the junction contained 22 bases not matched to a gene. For the CDR3, the DNA is TGCGCCAGCAGCCAGCCCCAGATACGGACTAGCGGGAGACCCACACAGTCAGATACGCAGTATTTT. Amino acids: CASSQPQIRTSGRPTQSDTQYF.

The V and J genes are TRBV7-9 and TRBJ2-7, with TRBD1 as a possible D gene (6 bases). Trimming left V 2 bases short and J 4 bases short, with 9 bases between. The CDR3 is made up of 13 amino acids. Germline-derived CDR1 and CDR2 are SEHNR and FQNEAQ (reference sequence). The CDR3 DNA reads TGTGCCAGCAGCTTATTACAGGGATACGAGCAGTACTTC. Encoded protein: CASSLLQGYEQYF.

Only a few counts were recorded for this clone. The chain has TRBV2 and TRBJ1-3; no clear D. The germline V gene encodes CDR1 SNHLY and CDR2 FYNNEI. V lost 8 bases and J 5 bases, leaving 4 bases between the germline ends. The CDR3 totals 10 residues. This CDR3 is CASERNTIYF. The CDR3 bases are TGTGCCAGCGAGAGAAACACCATATATTTT.

This clone has only one observation. The chain employs TRBV18 and TRBJ2-5, with D tentatively TRBD1 (6 bases). The CDR3 runs 14 residues. The V end lost 0 bases, the J end lost 4 bases, and 9 bases lay between the germline ends. Germline-derived CDR1 and CDR2 are KGHSH and LQKENI. CDR3 amino acids: CASSPPPQGETQYF. The DNA of the CDR3 is TGTGCCAGCTCACCACCGCCACAGGGAGAGACCCAGTACTTC.

This clone was observed once. This chain uses TRBV19 with TRBJ1-4; D might be TRBD1 (5 bases). CDR3 size: 15 residues. CDR1 and CDR2 from the germline V gene are LNHDA and SQIVND (reference sequence). The V and J ends lost 7 bases and 0 bases respectively, with 12 bases between them. In DNA, the CDR3 is TGTGCCAGTACCAGACAGAGTGCAACTAATGAAAAACTGTTTTTT. Its protein is CASTRQSATNEKLFF.

The rearrangement links TRBV12-5 to TRBJ2-3, with D tentatively TRBD1 (6 bases). The V gene's germline CDR1 is LGHNT and CDR2 FRNRAP. The ends were cut back, 6 bases at V and 5 bases at J, with 15 bases in the middle. This CDR3 is 14 amino acids long. In DNA, the CDR3 is TGTGCTAGTGGGTGGACAGTGGCTAGAGATACGCAGTATTTT. Translation gives CASGWTVARDTQYF. Full variable domain (rest looked up from reference TRBV12-5 and TRBJ2-3): DARVTQTPRHKVTEMGQEVTMRCQPILGHNTVFWYRQTMMQGLELLAYFRNRAPLDDSGMPKDRFSAEMPDATLATLKIQPSEPRDSAVYFCASGWTVARDTQYFGPGTRLTVL.

The rearrangement uses TRBV18 and TRBJ2-1; TRBD2 aligns across 14 bases. This CDR3 spans 17 amino acids. J was trimmed by 9 bases and V by 4 bases; bases with no gene match: 11. Germline CDR1 KGHSH, CDR2 LQKENI. The DNA for the CDR3 is TGTGCCAGCTCACTTTCGACTAGCGGGAGGGCAGGTGGTGAGCAGTTCTTC. Translated, it gives CASSLSTSGRAGGEQFF.

The chain recombines TRBV5-4 with TRBJ1-1; 8 bases are a match to TRBD1. Germline V gene data show CDR1 as SGHNT and CDR2 as YYREEE (reference sequence). The CDR3 is 14 residues long. V lost 4 bases, J lost 1 base, and 3 bases stayed unmatched. The CDR3 DNA reads TGTGCCAGCAGCGGACAGGGTGGGAACACTGAAGCTTTCTTT. This codes for CASSGQGGNTEAFF.

This chain connects TRBV25-1 to TRBJ2-2, with TRBD1 matching 10 bases. Germline values: CDR1 MGHDK, CDR2 SYGVNS. J was trimmed by 5 bases and V by 6 bases; bases with no gene match: 15. The CDR3 contains 18 residues. CDR3 sequence: CASRGQGKSGGRTGELFF. In DNA, the CDR3 is TGTGCCAGCAGGGGACAGGGGAAGTCCGGGGGCCGGACCGGGGAGCTGTTTTTT.

This clone has only one observation. The chain combines TRBV7-2 with TRBJ2-7; D unresolved. The CDR3 loop spans 13 amino acids. Germline CDR1 is SGHTA and CDR2 is FQGNSA. V lost 3 bases to trimming and J lost 2 bases, with 8 bases between them. CDR3 residues: CASSLSKTYEQYF. Written as DNA, the CDR3 is TGTGCCAGCAGCTTGAGCAAAACCTACGAGCAGTACTTC. Complete variable domain (other parts from reference TRBV7-2 and TRBJ2-7): GAGVSQSPSNKVTEKGKDVELRCDPISGHTALYWYRQSLGQGLEFLIYFQGNSAPDKSGLPSDRFSAERTGGSVSTLTIQRTQQEDSAVYLCASSLSKTYEQYFGPGTRLTVT.

This chain uses TRBV18 with TRBJ2-1, with D possibly being TRBD2 (5 bases). This CDR3 has 13 residues. Germline V CDR1 and CDR2: KGHSH, LQKENI. Trimming shortened V by 3 bases and J by 4 bases, and 7 bases separated the two germline ends. CDR3 nucleotides: TGTGCCAGCTCACCTGGGGAGTACAATGAGCAGTTCTTC. It is translated as CASSPGEYNEQFF.

This clone is a singleton in its sample. V gene TRBV6-5 combines with J gene TRBJ2-7, with D tentatively TRBD2 (6 bases). The CDR3 runs 15 residues. V shed 4 bases and J shed 2 bases, with 15 bases lying between them. Germline loops: CDR1 MNHEY, CDR2 SVGAGI. The chain's CDR3 is CASSSRTITPYEQYF. As DNA, the CDR3 is TGTGCCAGCAGTTCCAGGACTATAACACCCTACGAGCAGTACTTC.

The V and J genes are TRBV18 and TRBJ1-6; no clear D gene. The CDR3 is made up of 13 amino acids. The germline V and J ends were trimmed by 5 bases and 7 bases, with 9 bases remaining between them. CDR1 and CDR2 from the germline V gene are KGHSH and LQKENI. This chain's CDR3 is CASSAEGNSPLHF. DNA for the CDR3: TGTGCCAGCTCAGCGGAAGGGAATTCACCCCTCCACTTT.

J is TRBJ2-5 and V is TRBV4-2; 9 bases map to TRBD2. Germline values: CDR1 LGHNA, CDR2 YNFKEQ. Trimming took 4 bases from V and 5 from J; bases not matched to a gene: 17. The CDR3 sequence is 18 residues long. In DNA form, the CDR3 reads TGTGCCAGCAGCCCACAGGGTGGCGGGGGGGCTTATAGTGAGACCCAGTACTTC. Encoded protein: CASSPQGGGGAYSETQYF.

V gene TRBV5-1 combines with J gene TRBJ1-2; D may be TRBD1 (6 bases). Germline V gene data show CDR1 as SGHRS and CDR2 as YFSETQ. V was shortened by 4 bases and J by 4 bases, with 17 bases between the two germline ends. The CDR3 contains 15 residues. The CDR3 nucleotides are TGCGCCAGCAGCGTGGGGACAAGGGAAGGCTATGGCTACACCTTC. Residues: CASSVGTREGYGYTF.

This clone was counted a single time. The gene calls are TRBV19 and TRBJ2-5, with TRBD1 identical over 7 bases. Germline V lookup: CDR1 LNHDA, CDR2 SQIVND (reference sequence). Losses at the gene ends were 0 bases for V and 1 base for J; bases not matched to a gene: 11. The CDR3 has 18 residues. CDR3 DNA sequence: TGTGCCAGTAGTATAGATGGACAGGTTCTAGGGTTCCAAGAGACCCAGTACTTC. This translates into CASSIDGQVLGFQETQYF.

This clone occurred once. This chain connects TRBV6-1 to TRBJ1-5, with a tentative D call TRBD1 (6 bases). Trimming left V 7 bases short and J 1 base short, with 14 bases between. Germline V gene lookup returns CDR1 MNHNS and CDR2 SASEGT. The CDR3 covers 15 residues. CDR3 nucleotide sequence: TGTGCCAGCACCCCGACAGGAGAGAGCAATCAGCCCCAGCATTTT. It codes for CASTPTGESNQPQHF.

This rearrangement joins TRBV7-9 to TRBJ2-3; TRBD1 matches 9 bases. The CDR3 contains 18 residues. Germline lookup yields CDR1 SEHNR and CDR2 FQNEAQ (reference sequence). J lost 4 bases, V lost 4 bases, and 15 bases had no gene match. The CDR3 DNA is TGTGCCAGCAGCTGGTCCCTAGGGGACAGGGAACATCCAGATACGCAGTATTTT. Amino acids: CASSWSLGDREHPDTQYF.

This rearrangement joins TRBV18 to TRBJ2-7, with D perhaps matching TRBD1 or TRBD2 (5 bases each). Germline lookup yields CDR1 KGHSH and CDR2 LQKENI. V lost 5 bases and J lost 2, with 16 bases in between. This CDR3 has 15 residues. CDR3 nucleotides: TGTGCCAGCTCAGAAGCCGGGGCGCGTACCTACGAGCAGTACTTC. Residues: CASSEAGARTYEQYF. The entire variable domain, with the rest obtained from reference TRBV18 and TRBJ2-7, is as follows: NAGVMQNPRHLVRRRGQEARLRCSPMKGHSHVYWYRQLPEEGLKFMVYLQKENIIDESGMPKERFSAEFPKEGPSILRIQQVVRGDSAAYFCASSEAGARTYEQYFGPGTRLTVT.

This rearrangement joins TRBV25-1 to TRBJ1-6; no clear D. The CDR3 runs 13 residues. Germline V gene data show CDR1 as MGHDK and CDR2 as SYGVNS. V was clipped by 4 bases and J by 4 bases, with 5 bases between them. This CDR3 reads CASSVGYNSPLHF. The CDR3 DNA follows: TGTGCCAGCAGTGTTGGTTATAATTCACCCCTCCACTTT.

This chain joins TRBV5-4 and TRBJ2-1; 14 positions agree with TRBD2. The CDR3 sequence is 16 residues long. Germline trimming cut 0 bases from V and 9 bases from J; bases unmatched to any gene: 5. Looked up from germline, CDR1 is SGHNT and CDR2 is YYREEE (reference sequence). CDR3 sequence (DNA): TGTGCCAGCAGCTTGGTTGGGACTAGCGGGAGTTTTGAGCAGTTCTTC. Protein product: CASSLVGTSGSFEQFF.

The chain employs TRBV5-1 and TRBJ1-4; 8 bases fit TRBD1. Germline V gene data show CDR1 as SGHRS and CDR2 as YFSETQ. CDR3 length: 14 residues. The V gene end was trimmed by 3 bases and the J gene end by 8 bases; junction bases not matched to a gene: 6. This CDR3 reads CASSSDRAGEKLFF. For the CDR3, the DNA is TGCGCCAGCAGCTCGGACAGGGCCGGGGAAAAACTGTTTTTT.